This T cell receptor (beta chain) was found in a study of blood T cell repertoires in COVID-19. Study in general: Specimens from acute and convalescent COVID-19 originated in the United States, Italy and Spain.

In the authors' methods: Nucleated cell counts were estimated from reference gene primer amplification. Sequencing was performed with immunoSEQ multiplex PCR; in TCRdb, only in-frame clones are kept and a portion is missing. For V, J and clone size, that table is used; D and trimming come from the DNA. Among around 190,000 clones, about 86% were seen once, and the ten largest hold 20%. Germline CDR1 KGHSH, CDR2 LQKENI. With V trimmed by 3 bases and J by 6 bases, 13 bases remained unmatched. The CDR3 consists of 17 residues. The sequence derives from a man aged 65-85 years with active or convalescent COVID-19. The chain carries TRBV18 and TRBJ2-7, with 11 bases fitting TRBD2. Material for sequencing was peripheral blood. CDR3 loop: CASSPANLNGLAGEQYF. CDR3 coding DNA: TGTGCCAGCTCACCTGCTAACTTAAACGGACTAGCGGGCGAGCAGTACTTC.